The sequence of this T cell receptor beta chain was determined in a study of human T cells and chemical hapten exposure. As for the study in general: How much TCR each sample yielded varied, mostly because pooled library volumes differed slightly.

Methods used by the authors: Sample TCR counts, which ranged from about 23,224 to 750,000, had a median of 95,638. Using its own MiXCR run on the RACE reads, TCRdb lists one record per CDR3 protein. For this entry, the V and J calls and clone size follow TCRdb and not the study's own pipeline. The profile covers roughly 120,000 distinct CDR3 sequences, with around 8.3% appearing a single time and 1.5% to 2% taken by the ten largest. Documented time point: healthy volunteer bleed at 2 weeks. Before extraction, the whole blood was not fractionated, and total RNA was taken from it. V shed 3 bases and J 5 bases; nucleotides not matched to a gene: 16. CDR3 length: 17 amino acids. Germline CDR1 reads DFQATT; CDR2 reads SNEGSKA (reference sequence).

The sequencing input was whole blood. The TCR originated in a male donor in good health. Some clones in this sample may be carry-over from other donors' samples. V and J are TRBV20-1 and TRBJ1-2; TRBD1 matches at 9 bases. In nucleotides, the CDR3 is TGCAGTGCTAGCCCTACAGGGGGCCCGGCCGGCCGGTATGGCTACACCTTC. It translates to CSASPTGGPAGRYGYTF.